This T cell receptor beta chain is from a study of T cell repertoires in cytomegalovirus infection. A single record per CDR3 protein comes from TCRdb applying MiXCR to the reads. Of around 740,000 distinct CDR3 sequences listed, 35% are singletons. Germline CDR1 SGDLS, CDR2 YYNGEE. V lost 3 bases, J lost 3 bases, and 13 bases lay in between. The CDR3 has 15 amino acids. What was sequenced was PBMCs. The clonotype was recovered from a human donor in good health (CMV status not recorded). Some clones in this sample may be carry-over from other donors' samples. The genes are TRBV9 and TRBJ1-5; D perhaps matches TRBD1 (5 bases). The DNA for the CDR3 is TGTGCCAGCAGCGCAACGGGGGGGACCAATCAGCCCCAGCATTTT. It translates to CASSATGGTNQPQHF.